This TCR beta chain came from a study of Graves' ophthalmopathy and Graves' hyperthyroidism. J lost 3 bases, V lost 3 bases, and 4 bases had no gene match. The CDR3 sequence is 13 residues long. The germline V gene encodes CDR1 DFQATT and CDR2 SNEGSKA (reference sequence). Amplified material comprised TCR beta CDR3 regions derived from RNA transcripts. HTBI primers served in a first-round RT-PCR, which a second-round multiplex PCR followed. Using its own MiXCR run on the multiplex PCR reads, TCRdb lists one record per CDR3 protein. This repertoire shows 650,000 to 900,000 distinct CDR3 sequences, about 44% found once; its top ten account for 44%.

This receptor was identified in an adult man with Graves' ophthalmopathy. The chain carries TRBV20-1 and TRBJ2-5; 7 bases are a match to TRBD2. Material: peripheral blood. CDR3 residues: CSASTLAEETQYF. The CDR3 coding sequence is TGCAGTGCTAGTACCCTAGCGGAAGAGACCCAGTACTTC.